This T cell receptor (beta chain) was identified during a study of cytomegalovirus exposure and HLA in healthy donors. CDR1 and CDR2 (germline): MNHEY, SVGAGI. Trimming at V came to 5 bases and at J to 8 bases, leaving 10 bases not matched to a gene. The CDR3 runs to 15 residues. Overall study results and limits: In a later analysis, specific HLA alleles were associated with approximately 17,000 TCR beta sequences at a 0.05 false discovery rate.

The PCR was carried out with 60 Vbeta primers and 13 Jbeta primers. Some clones are missing from TCRdb's copy, which holds only in-frame ones; the method was immunoSEQ multiplex PCR. The table records about 170,000 clones, approximately 80% of them present only once. With regard to this clone: Its specificity is not known.

The source material was PBMCs. The gene calls are TRBV6-5 and TRBJ2-1, with 9 bases matching TRBD2. The source of this sequence is a woman aged 50 to 60 in good health and CMV-seronegative. The CDR3 reads CASSVSGSSMDEQFF. The CDR3, as DNA: TGTGCCAGCAGTGTTAGCGGGAGCAGCATGGATGAGCAGTTCTTC.